This TCR beta chain was sequenced in a study of human T cells and chemical hapten exposure. Study-wide results and caveats: Expanded TCRs were compared with controls, and the expanded TCRs formed significantly more large CDR3 similarity clusters. No alteration of TCRs above 1 in 1000 frequency was seen with DPC sensitization.

It was the library that attached unique molecular identifiers to individual cDNA molecules. TCRdb analysed the RACE reads with MiXCR anew, one entry per CDR3 protein. The sample carries approximately 340,000 distinct CDR3 sequences, roughly 6.9% recorded once. Germline CDR1 is SGHRS and CDR2 is YFSETQ. V was pared by 2 bases and J by 8 bases, with 13 bases between. The CDR3 is 13 amino acids. This clonotype is a singleton in its sample. Its antigen remains unknown. Described time point: patch test 1, 2 weeks after DPC sensitization. Treatment meaning: therapeutic diphenylcyclopropenone sensitization with weekly scalp DPC.

The material sequenced was whole blood, taken in connection with sensitization to the hapten diphenylcyclopropenone (DPC). V usage is TRBV5-1 and J usage is TRBJ1-1; D not certain. The sequence was collected from a woman aged 18-29 years with alopecia areata. Some clones in this sample may be carry-over from other donors' samples. The CDR3, as DNA: TGCGCCAGCAGCTTAGAAAACCCGGAGGAAGCTTTCTTT. Translation gives CASSLENPEEAFF. The whole variable domain, remainder taken from reference TRBV5-1 and TRBJ1-1, is KAGVTQTPRYLIKTRGQQVTLSCSPISGHRSVSWYQQTPGQGLQFLFEYFSETQRNKGNFPGRFSGRQFSNSRSEMNVSTLELGDSALYLCASSLENPEEAFFGQGTRLTVV.